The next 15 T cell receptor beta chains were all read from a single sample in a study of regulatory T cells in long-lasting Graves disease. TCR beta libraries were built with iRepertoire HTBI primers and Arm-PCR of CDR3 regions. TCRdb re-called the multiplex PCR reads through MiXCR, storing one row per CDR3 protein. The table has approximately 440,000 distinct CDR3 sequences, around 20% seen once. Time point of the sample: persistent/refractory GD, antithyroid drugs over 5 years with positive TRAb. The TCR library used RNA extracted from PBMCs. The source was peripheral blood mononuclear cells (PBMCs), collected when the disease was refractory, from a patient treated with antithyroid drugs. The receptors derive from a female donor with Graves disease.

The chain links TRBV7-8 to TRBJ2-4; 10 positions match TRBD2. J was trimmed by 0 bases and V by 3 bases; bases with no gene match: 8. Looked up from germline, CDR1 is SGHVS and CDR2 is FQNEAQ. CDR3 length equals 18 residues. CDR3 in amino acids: CASSFSGRTLIAKNIQYF. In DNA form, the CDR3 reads TGTGCCAGCAGCTTTAGCGGGAGGACCCTTATAGCCAAAAACATTCAGTACTTC.

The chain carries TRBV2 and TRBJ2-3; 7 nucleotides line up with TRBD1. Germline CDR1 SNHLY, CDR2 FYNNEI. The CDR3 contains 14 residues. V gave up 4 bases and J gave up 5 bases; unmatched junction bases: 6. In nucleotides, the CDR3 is TGTGCCAGCAGTGCCGAGACAGGGAAAGATACGCAGTATTTT. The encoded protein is CASSAETGKDTQYF.

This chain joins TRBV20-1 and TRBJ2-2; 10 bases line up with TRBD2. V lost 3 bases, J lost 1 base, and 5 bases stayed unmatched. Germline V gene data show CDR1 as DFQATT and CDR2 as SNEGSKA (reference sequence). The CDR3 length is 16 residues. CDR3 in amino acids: CSARDSGRLNTGELFF. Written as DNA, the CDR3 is TGCAGTGCTAGGGATAGCGGGAGGTTGAACACCGGGGAGCTGTTTTTT.

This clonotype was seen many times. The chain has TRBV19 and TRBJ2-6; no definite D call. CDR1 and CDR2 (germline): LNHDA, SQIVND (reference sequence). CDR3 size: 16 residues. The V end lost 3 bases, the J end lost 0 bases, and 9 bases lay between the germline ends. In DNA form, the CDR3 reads TGTGCCAGTAGTATTGAGTTCGGCTCTGGGGCCAACGTCCTGACTTTC. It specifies CASSIEFGSGANVLTF.

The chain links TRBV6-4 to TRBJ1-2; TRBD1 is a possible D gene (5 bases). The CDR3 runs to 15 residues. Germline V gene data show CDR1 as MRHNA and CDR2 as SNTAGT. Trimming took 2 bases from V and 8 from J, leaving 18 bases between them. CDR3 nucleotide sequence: TGTGCCAGCAGTGACGGATTCCAAGGGGTTCGGGGCTACACCTTC. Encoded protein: CASSDGFQGVRGYTF.

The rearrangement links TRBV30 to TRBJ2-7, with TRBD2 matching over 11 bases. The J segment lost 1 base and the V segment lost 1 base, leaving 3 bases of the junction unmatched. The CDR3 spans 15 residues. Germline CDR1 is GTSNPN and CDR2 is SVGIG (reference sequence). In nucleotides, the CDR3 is TGTGCCTGGAGTGCAGGACTAGCGGGTTCCTACGAGCAGTACTTC. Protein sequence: CAWSAGLAGSYEQYF.

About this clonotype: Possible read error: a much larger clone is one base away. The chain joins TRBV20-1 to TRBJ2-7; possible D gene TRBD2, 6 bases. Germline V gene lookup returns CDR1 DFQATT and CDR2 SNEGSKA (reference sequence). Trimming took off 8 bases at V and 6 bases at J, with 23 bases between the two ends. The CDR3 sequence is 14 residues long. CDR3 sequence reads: CSSKLPARDREQYF. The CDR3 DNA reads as TGCAGTTCAAAACTTCCAGCGCGGGACCGCGAGCAGTACTTC.

In DNA form, the CDR3 reads TGTGCCAGCAGTTTTTTTTCCGGCGCCGGGGCCAACGTCCTGACTTTC. This sequence encodes CASSFFSGAGANVLTF. This rearrangement joins TRBV27 to TRBJ2-6, with D unresolved. The CDR3 contains 16 residues. The germline CDR1 and CDR2 sequences are MNHEY and SMNVEV (reference sequence). V lost 3 bases to trimming and J lost 4 bases, with 13 bases between them. The full variable domain, in which reference TRBV27 and TRBJ2-6 provide the parts outside the CDR3, is EAQVTQNPRYLITVTGKKLTVTCSQNMNHEYMSWYRQDPGLGLRQIYYSMNVEVTDKGDVPEGYKVSRKEKRNFPLILESPSPNQTSLYFCASSFFSGAGANVLTFGAGSRLTVL.

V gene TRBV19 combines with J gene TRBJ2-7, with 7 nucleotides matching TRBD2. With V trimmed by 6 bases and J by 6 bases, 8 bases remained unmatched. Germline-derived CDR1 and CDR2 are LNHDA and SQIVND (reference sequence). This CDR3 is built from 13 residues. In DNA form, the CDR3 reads TGTGCCAGTAGCGCGGGAGTGCAGAGCGAGCAGTACTTC. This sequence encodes CASSAGVQSEQYF.

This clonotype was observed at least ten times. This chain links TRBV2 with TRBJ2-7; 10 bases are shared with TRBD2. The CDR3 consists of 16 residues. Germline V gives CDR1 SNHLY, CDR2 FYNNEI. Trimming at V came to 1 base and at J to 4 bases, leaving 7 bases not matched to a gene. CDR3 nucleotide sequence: TGTGCCAGCAGTGAAGGAACTAGCGGGATGAGGTACGAGCAGTACTTC. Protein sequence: CASSEGTSGMRYEQYF. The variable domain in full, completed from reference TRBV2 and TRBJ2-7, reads EPEVTQTPSHQVTQMGQEVILRCVPISNHLYFYWYRQILGQKVEFLVSFYNNEISEKSEIFDDQFSVERPDGSNFTLKIRSTKLEDSAMYFCASSEGTSGMRYEQYFGPGTRLTVT.

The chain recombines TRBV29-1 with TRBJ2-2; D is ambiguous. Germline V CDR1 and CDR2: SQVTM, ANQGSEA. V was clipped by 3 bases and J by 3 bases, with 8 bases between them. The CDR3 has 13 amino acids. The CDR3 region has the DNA TGCAGCGTTGATACCGGGTACACCGGGGAGCTGTTTTTT. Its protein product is CSVDTGYTGELFF.

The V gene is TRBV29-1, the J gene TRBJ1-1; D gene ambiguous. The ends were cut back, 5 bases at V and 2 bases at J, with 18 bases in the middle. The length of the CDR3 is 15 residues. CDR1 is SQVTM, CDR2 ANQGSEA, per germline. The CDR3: CSVQLVGDSNTEAFF. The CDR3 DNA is TGCAGCGTTCAATTAGTAGGCGATTCCAACACTGAAGCTTTCTTT.

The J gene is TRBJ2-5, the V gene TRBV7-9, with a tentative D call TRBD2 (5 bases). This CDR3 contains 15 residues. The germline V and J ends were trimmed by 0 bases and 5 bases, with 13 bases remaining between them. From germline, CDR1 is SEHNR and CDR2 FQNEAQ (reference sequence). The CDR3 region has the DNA TGTGCCAGCAGCTTAGCGCCCCGGGGAAAGGAGACCCAGTACTTC. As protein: CASSLAPRGKETQYF. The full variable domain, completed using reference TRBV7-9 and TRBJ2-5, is DTGVSQNPRHKITKRGQNVTFRCDPISEHNRLYWYRQTLGQGPEFLTYFQNEAQLEKSRLLSDRFSAERPKGSFSTLEIQRTEQGDSAMYLCASSLAPRGKETQYFGPGTRLLVL.

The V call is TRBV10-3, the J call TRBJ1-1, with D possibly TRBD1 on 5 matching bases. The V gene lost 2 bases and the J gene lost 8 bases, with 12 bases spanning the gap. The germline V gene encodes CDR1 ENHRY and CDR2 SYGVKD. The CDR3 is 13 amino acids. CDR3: CAISEGQGIEAFF. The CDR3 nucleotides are TGTGCCATCAGTGAGGGGCAGGGTATAGAAGCTTTCTTT.

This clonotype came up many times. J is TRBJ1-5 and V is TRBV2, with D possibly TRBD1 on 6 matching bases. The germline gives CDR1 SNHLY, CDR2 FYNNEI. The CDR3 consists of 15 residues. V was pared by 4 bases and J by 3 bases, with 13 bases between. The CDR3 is CASSAPTGVNQPQHF. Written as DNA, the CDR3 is TGTGCCAGCAGTGCCCCGACAGGAGTCAATCAGCCCCAGCATTTT.